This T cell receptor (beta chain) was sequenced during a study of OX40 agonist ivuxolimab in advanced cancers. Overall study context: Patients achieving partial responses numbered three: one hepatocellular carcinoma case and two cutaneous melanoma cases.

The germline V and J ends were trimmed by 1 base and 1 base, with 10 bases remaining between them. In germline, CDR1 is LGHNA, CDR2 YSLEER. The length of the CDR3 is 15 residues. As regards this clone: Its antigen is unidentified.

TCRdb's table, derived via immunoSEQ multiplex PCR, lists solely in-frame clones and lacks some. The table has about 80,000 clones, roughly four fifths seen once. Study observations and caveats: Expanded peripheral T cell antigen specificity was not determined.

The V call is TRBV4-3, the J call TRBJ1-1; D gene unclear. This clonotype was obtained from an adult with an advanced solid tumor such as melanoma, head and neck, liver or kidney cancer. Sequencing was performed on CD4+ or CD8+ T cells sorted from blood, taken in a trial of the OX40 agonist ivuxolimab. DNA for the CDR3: TGCGCCAGCAGCCAAGTGGGAGGTCGGAACACTGAAGCTTTCTTT. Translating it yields CASSQVGGRNTEAFF.